A selection of T cell receptor beta chains follows, all from one sample in a study of technical replicates of blood from several donors. Measured with immunoSEQ multiplex PCR; TCRdb has only the in-frame clones, and not every one. Found here are 65,000 to 80,000 clones, 85% to 95% of them singletons; the top ten hold approximately 0.35%. The specimen sequenced was T cells isolated from PBMCs. The receptors here all came from a human donor in good health. The conserved cysteine and the conserved F or W are not part of the CDR3 here. Fields, in order: V gene, D gene, clone size, J gene, CDR3 protein. The D gene is left open where the match is weak. The listing skips clone size in some rows; elsewhere it reads once, few, many or a size class.

TRBV11-3	TRBD2	.	TRBJ2-1	ASSLARTGLVWHNEQF
TRBV15	TRBD1	.	TRBJ1-2	ATSRGWTGASGYT
TRBV19	TRBD1	.	TRBJ2-7	ASSIGQGAYEQY
TRBV5-8	.	.	TRBJ2-7	ASSLAGQGRYEQY
TRBV10-3	TRBD1	.	TRBJ2-5	AISTGRQGGQETQY
TRBV7-8	TRBD1	.	TRBJ1-2	ASSLVRDSRAGT
TRBV6-1	TRBD1	once	TRBJ1-4	ASGNRGTNEKLF
TRBV19	.	.	TRBJ1-2	ASGARRGESYGYT
TRBV10-3	TRBD2	.	TRBJ2-5	AISSGNAQETQY
TRBV12-5	TRBD1	.	TRBJ2-2	ASAGTGFGELF
TRBV19	TRBD2	.	TRBJ2-1	ASSTQRTSGEQF
TRBV7-6	.	.	TRBJ1-1	ASSLASETEAF
TRBV5-1	.	.	TRBJ1-4	ASSLAYQGGGYEKLF
TRBV2	.	.	TRBJ1-1	ASKESSQGLSEAF
TRBV30	TRBD2	.	TRBJ2-1	AWIRKRGTTKPKKTDNEQF
TRBV30	.	.	TRBJ1-4	AWSQAERGEKLF